This T cell receptor (beta chain) was documented in a study of T cells after posttransplantation cyclophosphamide. Whole-study results and caveats: Donor-recipient repertoire similarity was low at 1-2 months, rising over year one. TRB overlap between skin or GI tissue T cells and blood was limited. Recipient CMV seropositivity and CMV reactivation strongly tracked TRB clonality.

Remarks on this clone: Its target is unknown.

CDR3 length: 15 amino acids. The germline V gene encodes CDR1 SGHNT and CDR2 YYREEE (reference sequence). V dropped 2 bases and J dropped 3; count of bases not matched to a gene: 8. Busulfan-fludarabine conditioning, marrow transplant, and cyclophosphamide on days +3 and +4 were administered. Assay: immunoSEQ multiplex PCR; the TCRdb copy retains only in-frame clones and omits some. The table includes just under 20,000 clones, around 87% detected once. The chain recombines TRBV5-4 with TRBJ2-7; TRBD2 agrees at 7 bases. The material sequenced was PBMCs, taken after allogeneic stem cell transplant with posttransplant cyclophosphamide. This clonotype was sampled from a female patient aged 35 to 55 who received an allogeneic stem cell transplant from a related donor, was CMV-positive, and had no GVHD. Some T cells may trace back to the graft donor. CDR3 amino acids: CASSLGSGTYYEQYF. In DNA, the CDR3 is TGTGCCAGCAGCTTAGGCAGCGGGACCTACTACGAGCAGTACTTC.